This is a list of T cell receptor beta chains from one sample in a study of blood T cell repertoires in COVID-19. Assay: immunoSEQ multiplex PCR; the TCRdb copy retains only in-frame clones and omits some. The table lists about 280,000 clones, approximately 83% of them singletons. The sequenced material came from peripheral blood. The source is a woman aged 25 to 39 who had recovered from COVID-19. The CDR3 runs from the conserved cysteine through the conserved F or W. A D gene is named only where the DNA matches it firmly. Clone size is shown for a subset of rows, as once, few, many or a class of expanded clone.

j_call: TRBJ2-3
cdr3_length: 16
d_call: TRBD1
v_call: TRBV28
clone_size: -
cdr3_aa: CASSSPGTGSPWTQYF
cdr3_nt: TGTGCCAGCAGTTCCCCCGGGACAGGGAGTCCGTGGACGCAGTATTTT

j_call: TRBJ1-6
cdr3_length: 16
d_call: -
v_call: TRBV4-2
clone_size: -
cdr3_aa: CASSHQQGTDNSPLHF
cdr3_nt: TGTGCCAGCAGCCATCAACAGGGTACGGATAATTCACCCCTCCACTTT

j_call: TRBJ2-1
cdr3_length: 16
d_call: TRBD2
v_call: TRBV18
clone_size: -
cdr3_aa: CASSPSGLAGENEQFF
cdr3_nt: TGTGCCAGCTCACCATCAGGACTAGCGGGGGAGAATGAGCAGTTCTTC

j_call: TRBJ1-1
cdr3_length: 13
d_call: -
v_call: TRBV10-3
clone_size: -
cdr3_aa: CAIRSMGNTEAFF
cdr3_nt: TGTGCCATCCGGAGTATGGGGAACACTGAAGCTTTCTTT

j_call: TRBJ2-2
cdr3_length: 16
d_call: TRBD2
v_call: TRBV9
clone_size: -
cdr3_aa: CATEGGGRMDTGELFF
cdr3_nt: TGTGCCACCGAGGGGGGCGGGAGGATGGACACCGGGGAGCTGTTTTTT

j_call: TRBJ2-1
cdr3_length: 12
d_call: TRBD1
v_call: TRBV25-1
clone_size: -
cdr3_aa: CAGGTGANEQFF
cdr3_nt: TGTGCCGGCGGGACAGGTGCCAATGAGCAGTTCTTC

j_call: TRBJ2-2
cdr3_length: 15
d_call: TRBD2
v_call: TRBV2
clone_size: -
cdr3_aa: CASSLTSGGAGELFF
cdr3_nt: TGTGCCAGCAGTTTGACTAGCGGGGGAGCCGGGGAGCTGTTTTTT

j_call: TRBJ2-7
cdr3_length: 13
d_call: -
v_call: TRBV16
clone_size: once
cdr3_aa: CASSQESSSGQYF
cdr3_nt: TGTGCCAGCAGCCAAGAGAGCAGCTCAGGTCAGTACTTC

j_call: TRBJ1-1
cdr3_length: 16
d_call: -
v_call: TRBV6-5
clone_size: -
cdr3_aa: CASSYRGLPPNTEAFF
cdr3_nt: TGTGCCAGCAGTTACCGAGGACTGCCTCCGAACACTGAAGCTTTCTTT

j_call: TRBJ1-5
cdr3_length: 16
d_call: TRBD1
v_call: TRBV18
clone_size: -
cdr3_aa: CASSPDRASPNQPQHF
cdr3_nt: TGTGCCAGCTCACCAGACAGGGCATCCCCGAATCAGCCCCAGCATTTT

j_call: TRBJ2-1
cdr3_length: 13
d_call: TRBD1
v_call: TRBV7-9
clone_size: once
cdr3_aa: CASSLENRGEQFF
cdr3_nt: TGTGCCAGCAGCTTAGAGAACAGGGGTGAGCAGTTCTTC

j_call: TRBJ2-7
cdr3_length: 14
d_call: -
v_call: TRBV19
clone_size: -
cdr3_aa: CASSRSSGPYEQYF
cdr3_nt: TGTGCCAGTAGTCGGAGTAGCGGACCCTACGAGCAGTACTTC

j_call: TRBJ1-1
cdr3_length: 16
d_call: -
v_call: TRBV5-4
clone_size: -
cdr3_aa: CASSLGGEQGNTEAFF
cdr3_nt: TGTGCCAGCAGCTTGGGAGGGGAACAGGGGAACACTGAAGCTTTCTTT

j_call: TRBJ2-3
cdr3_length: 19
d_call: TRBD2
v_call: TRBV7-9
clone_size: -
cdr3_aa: CASSAPTWTSGRNTDTQYF
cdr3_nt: TGTGCCAGCAGCGCGCCTACCTGGACTAGCGGGAGGAACACAGATACGCAGTATTTT

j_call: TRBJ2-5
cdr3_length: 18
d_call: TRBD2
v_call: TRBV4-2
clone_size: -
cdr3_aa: CASSQDRLAGAADETQYF
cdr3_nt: TGTGCCAGCAGCCAAGATCGACTAGCGGGGGCAGCGGATGAGACCCAGTACTTC

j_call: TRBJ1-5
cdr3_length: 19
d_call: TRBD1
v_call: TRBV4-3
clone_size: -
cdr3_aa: CASSQDLIGTGGAYQPQHF
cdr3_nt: TGCGCCAGCAGCCAAGACCTAATCGGGACAGGGGGCGCCTATCAGCCCCAGCATTTT

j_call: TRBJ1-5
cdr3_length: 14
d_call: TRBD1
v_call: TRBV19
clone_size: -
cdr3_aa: CASSGTGPNQPQHF
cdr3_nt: TGTGCCAGTAGTGGGACAGGACCCAATCAGCCCCAGCATTTT

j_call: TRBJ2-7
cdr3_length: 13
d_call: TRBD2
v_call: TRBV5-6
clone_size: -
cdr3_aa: CASSQRDSYEQYF
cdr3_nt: TGTGCCAGCAGCCAGCGGGATTCCTACGAGCAGTACTTC

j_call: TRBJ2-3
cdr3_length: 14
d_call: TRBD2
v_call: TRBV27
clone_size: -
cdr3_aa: CASSQRGGRDTQYF
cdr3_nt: TGTGCCAGCAGTCAGCGGGGGGGCAGAGATACGCAGTATTTT

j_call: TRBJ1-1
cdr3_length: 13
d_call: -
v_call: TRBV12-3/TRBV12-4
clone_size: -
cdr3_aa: CASSSSPRTEAFF
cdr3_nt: TGTGCCAGCAGTTCAAGCCCGAGGACTGAAGCTTTCTTT

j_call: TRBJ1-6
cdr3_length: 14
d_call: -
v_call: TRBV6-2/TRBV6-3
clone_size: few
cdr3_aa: CASSYLDTNSPLHF
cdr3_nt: TGTGCCAGCAGTTATCTCGACACTAATTCACCCCTCCACTTT

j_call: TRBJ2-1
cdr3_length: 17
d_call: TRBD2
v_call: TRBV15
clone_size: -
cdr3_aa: CATSRDFTSGSYNEQFF
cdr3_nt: TGTGCCACCAGCAGAGATTTTACTAGCGGGTCCTACAATGAGCAGTTCTTC

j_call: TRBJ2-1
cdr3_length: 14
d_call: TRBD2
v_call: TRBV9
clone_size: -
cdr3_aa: CASSFEGSWGGQFF
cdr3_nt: TGTGCCAGCAGCTTCGAGGGTAGTTGGGGGGGGCAGTTCTTC

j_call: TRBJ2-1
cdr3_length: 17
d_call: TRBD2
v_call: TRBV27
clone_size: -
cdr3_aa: CASSFQSSGRPYNEQFF
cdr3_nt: TGTGCCAGCAGTTTCCAAAGTAGCGGGCGTCCATACAATGAGCAGTTCTTC

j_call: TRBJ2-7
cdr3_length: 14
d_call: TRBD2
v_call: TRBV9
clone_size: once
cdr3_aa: CASSVGAGDYEQYF
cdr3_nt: TGTGCCAGCAGCGTAGGGGCGGGAGACTACGAGCAGTACTTC

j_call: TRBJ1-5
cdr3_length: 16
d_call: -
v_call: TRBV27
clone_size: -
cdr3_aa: CASSPEGGPGNQPQHF
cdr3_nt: TGTGCCAGCAGTCCGGAGGGCGGTCCAGGGAATCAGCCCCAGCATTTT

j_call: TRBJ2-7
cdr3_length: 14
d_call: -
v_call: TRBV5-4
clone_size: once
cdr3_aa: CASSLADYSYEQYF
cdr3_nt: TGTGCCAGCAGCTTGGCGGACTACTCCTACGAGCAGTACTTC

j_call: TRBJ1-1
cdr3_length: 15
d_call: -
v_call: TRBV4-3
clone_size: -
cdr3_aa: CASSQDRMGGGEAFF
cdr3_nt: TGCGCCAGCAGCCAAGATCGGATGGGCGGGGGAGAAGCTTTCTTT

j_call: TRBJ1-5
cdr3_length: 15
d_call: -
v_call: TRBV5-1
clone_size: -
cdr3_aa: CASSLGDSDLGPQHF
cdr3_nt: TGCGCCAGCAGCTTGGGCGACAGTGACTTAGGGCCCCAGCATTTT

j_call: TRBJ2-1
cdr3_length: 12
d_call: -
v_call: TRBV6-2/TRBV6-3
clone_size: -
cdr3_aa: CASSLEATEQFF
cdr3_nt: TGTGCCAGCAGTTTAGAAGCTACTGAGCAGTTCTTC

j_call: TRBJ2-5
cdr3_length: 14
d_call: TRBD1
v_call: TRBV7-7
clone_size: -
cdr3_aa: CASSFGTGKETQYF
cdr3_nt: TGTGCTAGCAGCTTCGGGACAGGGAAAGAGACCCAGTACTTC

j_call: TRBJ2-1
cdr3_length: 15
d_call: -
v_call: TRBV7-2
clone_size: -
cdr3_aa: CASSLVGLSPNEQFF
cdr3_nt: TGTGCCAGCAGCTTAGTGGGCCTTTCCCCCAATGAGCAGTTCTTC

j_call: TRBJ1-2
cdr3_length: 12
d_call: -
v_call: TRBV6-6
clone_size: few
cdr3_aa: CASSLHTGGYTF
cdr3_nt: TGTGCCAGCAGCCTACACACGGGTGGCTACACCTTC